The source of this TCR beta chain is a study of radiation and T cells in renal cell carcinoma. Overall study results and limits: Without pretreatment biopsies, baseline tumor clonotype presence was undetermined.

This clone was counted a few times. Its antigen is unidentified. The time point: blood 2 weeks post-SBRT. Treatment specified: 15 Gy SBRT to primary tumor, nephrectomy 4 weeks later. Profiling relied on immunoSEQ multiplex PCR, and the TCRdb table lists in-frame clones only, not all of them. Of roughly 28,000 clones listed, more than 65% were seen once; the top ten hold 30% to 40%. The V gene end was trimmed by 4 bases and the J gene end by 4 bases; junction bases not matched to a gene: 10. The CDR3 contains 16 residues. Germline assignment: CDR1 LNHDA and CDR2 SQIVND (reference sequence). The chain combines TRBV19 with TRBJ2-3; 8 bases match TRBD2. The clonotype was recovered from a man aged 55 to 70 with renal cell carcinoma. The sample was blood, taken from a patient whose treatment included radiotherapy and nephrectomy. DNA of the CDR3: TGTGCCAGTAGTAGCTCTAGCGGGTCACGGGCAGATACGCAGTATTTT. Its translation is CASSSSSGSRADTQYF. Based on the CDR3 plus reference TRBV19 and TRBJ2-3, the full variable domain is DGGITQSPKYLFRKEGQNVTLSCEQNLNHDAMYWYRQDPGQGLRLIYYSQIVNDFQKGDIAEGYSVSREKKESFPLTVTSAQKNPTAFYLCASSSSSGSRADTQYFGPGTRLTVL.